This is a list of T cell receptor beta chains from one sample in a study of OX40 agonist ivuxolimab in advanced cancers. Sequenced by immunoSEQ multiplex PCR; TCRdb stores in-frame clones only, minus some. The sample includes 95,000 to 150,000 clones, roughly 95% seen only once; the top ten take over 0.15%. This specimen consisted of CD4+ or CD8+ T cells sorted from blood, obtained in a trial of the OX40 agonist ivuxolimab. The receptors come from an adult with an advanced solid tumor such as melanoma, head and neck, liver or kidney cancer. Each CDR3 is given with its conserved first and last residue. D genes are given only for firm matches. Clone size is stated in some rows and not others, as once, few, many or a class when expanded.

CDR3aa: CASSYSEVLGAEAFF
CDR3nt: TGTGCCAGCAGTTACTCTGAGGTTTTGGGGGCTGAAGCTTTCTTT
j_gene: TRBJ1-1
d_gene: -
abundance: -
v_gene: TRBV6-5

CDR3aa: CASSQEEYGAAAFF
CDR3nt: TGCGCCAGCAGCCAAGAAGAATACGGGGCTGCTGCTTTCTTT
j_gene: TRBJ1-1
d_gene: -
abundance: -
v_gene: TRBV4-3

CDR3aa: CASSSEGVAIYF
CDR3nt: TGTGCCAGCAGCTCCGAGGGAGTCGCCATATATTTT
j_gene: TRBJ1-3
d_gene: -
abundance: -
v_gene: TRBV7-9

CDR3aa: CASSQEQGAANSPLHF
CDR3nt: TGTGCCAGCAGCCAAGAACAGGGGGCGGCAAATTCACCCCTCCACTTT
j_gene: TRBJ1-6
d_gene: TRBD1
abundance: once
v_gene: TRBV4-2

CDR3aa: CASKGLGGSNTEAFF
CDR3nt: TGTGCCAGCAAGGGGTTGGGGGGGTCCAACACTGAAGCTTTCTTT
j_gene: TRBJ1-1
d_gene: -
abundance: -
v_gene: TRBV6-5

CDR3aa: CASSRDRVGAYEQYF
CDR3nt: TGTGCCAGCAGCCGAGACAGGGTGGGAGCCTACGAGCAGTACTTC
j_gene: TRBJ2-7
d_gene: TRBD1
abundance: -
v_gene: TRBV2

CDR3aa: CASSVSLADTQYF
CDR3nt: TGTGCCAGCAGCGTCTCGCTAGCGGATACGCAGTATTTT
j_gene: TRBJ2-3
d_gene: -
abundance: once
v_gene: TRBV9

CDR3aa: CASSLGGQGTTGANVLTF
CDR3nt: TGTGCCAGCAGCTTAGGGGGACAGGGGACCACTGGGGCCAACGTCCTGACTTTC
j_gene: TRBJ2-6
d_gene: TRBD1
abundance: once
v_gene: TRBV5-4

CDR3aa: CASSGRGPGANVLTF
CDR3nt: TGTGCCAGCAGTGGCAGGGGGCCTGGGGCCAACGTCCTGACTTTC
j_gene: TRBJ2-6
d_gene: TRBD1
abundance: -
v_gene: TRBV28

CDR3aa: CASSVTTNEKLFF
CDR3nt: TGTGCCAGCAGCGTAACAACTAATGAAAAACTGTTTTTT
j_gene: TRBJ1-4
d_gene: -
abundance: once
v_gene: TRBV9

CDR3aa: CASSRGASTEAFF
CDR3nt: TGCGCCAGCAGTCGGGGGGCAAGTACTGAAGCTTTCTTT
j_gene: TRBJ1-1
d_gene: -
abundance: -
v_gene: TRBV4-1

CDR3aa: CASKGRGQGVYGYTF
CDR3nt: TGTGCCAGTAAGGGTCGAGGACAGGGCGTCTATGGCTACACCTTC
j_gene: TRBJ1-2
d_gene: TRBD1
abundance: -
v_gene: TRBV19

CDR3aa: CASSTTGPNQPQHF
CDR3nt: TGTGCCAGTAGTACGACAGGACCCAATCAGCCCCAGCATTTT
j_gene: TRBJ1-5
d_gene: -
abundance: once
v_gene: TRBV19

CDR3aa: CASSLTRENYGYTF
CDR3nt: TGTGCCAGCAGCTTAACTCGGGAGAACTATGGCTACACCTTC
j_gene: TRBJ1-2
d_gene: -
abundance: -
v_gene: TRBV7-2

CDR3aa: CASSDDTLANYGYTF
CDR3nt: TGTGCCAGCAGTGATGACACGCTAGCTAACTATGGCTACACCTTC
j_gene: TRBJ1-2
d_gene: -
abundance: -
v_gene: TRBV2

CDR3aa: CAISDPSETGWQETQYF
CDR3nt: TGTGCCATCAGTGACCCCTCCGAGACAGGGTGGCAAGAGACCCAGTACTTC
j_gene: TRBJ2-5
d_gene: TRBD1
abundance: -
v_gene: TRBV10-3

CDR3aa: CASSEAGGYQPQHF
CDR3nt: TGTGCCAGCAGTGAAGCAGGGGGATATCAGCCCCAGCATTTT
j_gene: TRBJ1-5
d_gene: TRBD1
abundance: -
v_gene: TRBV25-1

CDR3aa: CASNPATNTDTQYF
CDR3nt: TGTGCCAGCAACCCCGCGACTAACACAGATACGCAGTATTTT
j_gene: TRBJ2-3
d_gene: -
abundance: -
v_gene: TRBV5-6

CDR3aa: CASSSLYEQYF
CDR3nt: TGTGCCAGCAGCTCTCTCTACGAGCAGTACTTC
j_gene: TRBJ2-7
d_gene: -
abundance: -
v_gene: TRBV7-2

CDR3aa: CASSIDLAGVFPNEQYF
CDR3nt: TGTGCCAGTAGTATAGATCTTGCGGGAGTCTTCCCCAACGAGCAGTACTTC
j_gene: TRBJ2-7
d_gene: TRBD2
abundance: -
v_gene: TRBV19

CDR3aa: CASAPGVSSTDTQYF
CDR3nt: TGCGCCAGCGCCCCCGGGGTATCTAGCACAGATACGCAGTATTTT
j_gene: TRBJ2-3
d_gene: -
abundance: -
v_gene: TRBV5-1

CDR3aa: CASSLLAGYNEQFF
CDR3nt: TGTGCCAGCAGCTTGCTAGCGGGGTACAATGAGCAGTTCTTC
j_gene: TRBJ2-1
d_gene: TRBD2
abundance: -
v_gene: TRBV5-8

CDR3aa: CASSGGQAAAGLFF
CDR3nt: TGCGCCAGCAGTGGGGGGCAGGCGGCGGCCGGCCTGTTCTTC
j_gene: TRBJ2-1
d_gene: -
abundance: -
v_gene: TRBV10-1

CDR3aa: CASSKLHGTGGDTQYF
CDR3nt: TGCGCCAGCAGCAAATTACATGGGACAGGCGGCGATACGCAGTATTTT
j_gene: TRBJ2-3
d_gene: TRBD1
abundance: -
v_gene: TRBV5-1

CDR3aa: CASSLEAPSTDTQYF
CDR3nt: TGTGCCAGCAGTTTAGAAGCGCCTAGCACAGATACGCAGTATTTT
j_gene: TRBJ2-3
d_gene: -
abundance: -
v_gene: TRBV28

CDR3aa: CASSVDRDTQYF
CDR3nt: TGTGCCAGCAGCGTCGACAGAGATACGCAGTATTTT
j_gene: TRBJ2-3
d_gene: -
abundance: few
v_gene: TRBV9

CDR3aa: CASSLRPGLADPDNEQFF
CDR3nt: TGTGCCAGCAGCTTAAGACCGGGACTAGCGGACCCAGACAATGAGCAGTTCTTC
j_gene: TRBJ2-1
d_gene: TRBD2
abundance: -
v_gene: TRBV7-9

CDR3aa: CASSLRAGGGLGVGELFF
CDR3nt: TGTGCCAGCAGCTTACGAGCGGGAGGCGGCCTAGGGGTCGGGGAGCTGTTTTTT
j_gene: TRBJ2-2
d_gene: TRBD2
abundance: -
v_gene: TRBV7-2

CDR3aa: CASSPQGAGELFF
CDR3nt: TGTGCCAGCAGTCCCCAGGGGGCCGGGGAGCTGTTTTTT
j_gene: TRBJ2-2
d_gene: TRBD1
abundance: once
v_gene: TRBV27

CDR3aa: CASSRGQQETQYF
CDR3nt: TGTGCCAGCTCACGGGGACAGCAAGAGACCCAGTACTTC
j_gene: TRBJ2-5
d_gene: TRBD1
abundance: -
v_gene: TRBV18

CDR3aa: CASSVAQGATNQYF
CDR3nt: TGTGCCAGCAGCGTAGCACAGGGGGCTACAAATCAGTACTTC
j_gene: TRBJ2-7
d_gene: TRBD1
abundance: -
v_gene: TRBV9

CDR3aa: CASSLGNPTGELFF
CDR3nt: TGCGCCAGCAGCTTGGGGAATCCGACCGGGGAGCTGTTTTTT
j_gene: TRBJ2-2
d_gene: -
abundance: -
v_gene: TRBV5-1

CDR3aa: CASSYGEVTAKNIQYF
CDR3nt: TGTGCCAGCAGTTACGGGGAAGTGACAGCTAAAAACATTCAGTACTTC
j_gene: TRBJ2-4
d_gene: -
abundance: -
v_gene: TRBV6-5

CDR3aa: CASSLQGATEAFF
CDR3nt: TGTGCCAGCAGCCTACAGGGGGCCACTGAAGCTTTCTTT
j_gene: TRBJ1-1
d_gene: TRBD1
abundance: -
v_gene: TRBV7-3

CDR3aa: CASSLGQEPNIQYF
CDR3nt: TGTGCCAGCAGCTTAGGCCAGGAACCAAACATTCAGTACTTC
j_gene: TRBJ2-4
d_gene: -
abundance: -
v_gene: TRBV7-6

CDR3aa: CASSFHGEGKLFF
CDR3nt: TGTGCCAGCAGCTTTCATGGGGAGGGAAAACTGTTTTTT
j_gene: TRBJ1-4
d_gene: -
abundance: once
v_gene: TRBV7-9

CDR3aa: CASSQTGTVHSPLHF
CDR3nt: TGTGCCAGCAGTCAGACCGGGACAGTACATTCACCCCTCCACTTT
j_gene: TRBJ1-6
d_gene: TRBD1
abundance: -
v_gene: TRBV28

CDR3aa: CASSERGRGSTDTQYF
CDR3nt: TGTGCCAGCAGTGAAAGGGGGAGGGGCAGCACAGATACGCAGTATTTT
j_gene: TRBJ2-3
d_gene: -
abundance: -
v_gene: TRBV28

CDR3aa: CASSLNGQAGGVETQYF
CDR3nt: TGTGCCAGCAGCTTAAATGGGCAAGCGGGAGGCGTAGAGACCCAGTACTTC
j_gene: TRBJ2-5
d_gene: TRBD2
abundance: once
v_gene: TRBV7-3

CDR3aa: CASSLYGAGSSYEQYF
CDR3nt: TGTGCCAGCAGTTTATACGGGGCAGGGAGCTCCTACGAGCAGTACTTC
j_gene: TRBJ2-7
d_gene: -
abundance: -
v_gene: TRBV28

CDR3aa: CSVSEGANVLTF
CDR3nt: TGCAGCGTTTCCGAGGGGGCCAACGTCCTGACTTTC
j_gene: TRBJ2-6
d_gene: -
abundance: -
v_gene: TRBV29-1

CDR3aa: CASSFRGVQANEKLFF
CDR3nt: TGTGCCAGCAGCTTTCGAGGGGTACAGGCTAATGAAAAACTGTTTTTT
j_gene: TRBJ1-4
d_gene: -
abundance: -
v_gene: TRBV5-6

CDR3aa: CSGDVGAGELFF
CDR3nt: TGCAGCGGCGATGTGGGCGCCGGGGAGCTGTTTTTT
j_gene: TRBJ2-2
d_gene: -
abundance: -
v_gene: TRBV29-1

CDR3aa: CASSRPREGAFF
CDR3nt: TGTGCCAGCAGTCGCCCAAGGGAAGGAGCTTTCTTT
j_gene: TRBJ1-1
d_gene: -
abundance: few
v_gene: TRBV28

CDR3aa: CASTQTGGETQYF
CDR3nt: TGTGCCAGCACCCAGACCGGAGGGGAGACCCAGTACTTC
j_gene: TRBJ2-5
d_gene: -
abundance: -
v_gene: TRBV6-5

CDR3aa: CASSRGDSHAGYTF
CDR3nt: TGTGCCAGCAGCCGGGGGGATTCCCATGCTGGCTACACCTTC
j_gene: TRBJ1-2
d_gene: -
abundance: -
v_gene: TRBV9

CDR3aa: CASSLAWPPNQPQHF
CDR3nt: TGTGCCAGCAGCTTAGCGTGGCCGCCCAATCAGCCCCAGCATTTT
j_gene: TRBJ1-5
d_gene: -
abundance: -
v_gene: TRBV7-8

CDR3aa: CASSFPGRSSYEQYF
CDR3nt: TGTGCCAGCAGTTTCCCGGGACGCAGCTCCTACGAGCAGTACTTC
j_gene: TRBJ2-7
d_gene: -
abundance: -
v_gene: TRBV28

CDR3aa: CASSPQRGGLGNEQFF
CDR3nt: TGCGCCAGCAGCCCTCAGCGGGGGGGCCTCGGGAATGAGCAGTTCTTC
j_gene: TRBJ2-1
d_gene: TRBD2
abundance: -
v_gene: TRBV5-1

CDR3aa: CASRWNNNEKLFF
CDR3nt: TGTGCCAGTAGGTGGAACAATAATGAAAAACTGTTTTTT
j_gene: TRBJ1-4
d_gene: -
abundance: -
v_gene: TRBV19

CDR3aa: CASSLGYRAIQETQYF
CDR3nt: TGTGCCAGCAGCTTAGGATACAGGGCCATCCAAGAGACCCAGTACTTC
j_gene: TRBJ2-5
d_gene: -
abundance: -
v_gene: TRBV7-2

CDR3aa: CASSLSGITGELFF
CDR3nt: TGTGCCAGCAGTTTAAGTGGGATCACCGGGGAGCTGTTTTTT
j_gene: TRBJ2-2
d_gene: -
abundance: -
v_gene: TRBV27

CDR3aa: CSVVQTTDTQYF
CDR3nt: TGCAGCGTTGTACAGACCACAGATACGCAGTATTTT
j_gene: TRBJ2-3
d_gene: -
abundance: -
v_gene: TRBV29-1

CDR3aa: CASNPPDRGLYGYTF
CDR3nt: TGTGCCAGTAACCCCCCAGACAGGGGGCTGTATGGCTACACCTTC
j_gene: TRBJ1-2
d_gene: TRBD1
abundance: few
v_gene: TRBV19

CDR3aa: CASSSGVGSYGYTF
CDR3nt: TGTGCCAGCAGCTCAGGAGTGGGAAGCTATGGCTACACCTTC
j_gene: TRBJ1-2
d_gene: -
abundance: -
v_gene: TRBV9

CDR3aa: CASTRPAGGTGELFF
CDR3nt: TGCGCCAGCACTCGTCCCGCAGGGGGGACCGGGGAGCTGTTTTTT
j_gene: TRBJ2-2
d_gene: -
abundance: -
v_gene: TRBV10-2